These T cell receptor beta chains were read from a single sample in a study of T cell responses to AZD1222 COVID-19 vaccine. The data were produced by immunoSEQ multiplex PCR, yet TCRdb's version contains in-frame clones alone and is incomplete. The sample consists of under 150,000 clones, roughly 84% of them appearing once. The sequencing here drew on peripheral blood, taken 28 days after the second AZD1222 dose. The receptors were gathered from an adult who received the AZD1222 COVID-19 vaccine. The CDR3 runs from the conserved cysteine through the conserved F or W. The order of the fields is V gene, clone size, D gene, J gene, CDR3 protein, CDR3 DNA. The D gene is left open where the match is weak. Size tells how often a clone was seen (once, few, many) or the class of an expanded clone, and some rows leave it out.

TRBV19	.	.	TRBJ1-2	CASTPGRGSNPLGGYTF	TGTGCCAGTACGCCCGGACGGGGAAGCAACCCACTCGGGGGCTACACCTTC
TRBV7-2	.	.	TRBJ1-5	CASRTGSSNQPQHF	TGTGCCAGCAGAACCGGTAGTAGCAATCAGCCCCAGCATTTT
TRBV6-1	.	.	TRBJ2-7	CASSDPSRTREQYF	TGTGCCAGCAGTGACCCCTCTAGAACGCGGGAGCAGTACTTC
TRBV9	.	TRBD1	TRBJ1-1	CASSVVGTDRGTEAFF	TGTGCCAGCAGCGTAGTTGGTACGGACAGGGGGACTGAAGCTTTCTTT
TRBV11-2	.	.	TRBJ2-5	CASSLAGLGRETQYF	TGTGCCAGCAGCTTAGCCGGCCTAGGGAGGGAGACCCAGTACTTC
TRBV19	.	TRBD2	TRBJ2-7	CASSIRDSGGLYEQYF	TGTGCCAGTAGTATAAGGGATAGCGGGGGACTCTACGAGCAGTACTTC
TRBV28	.	.	TRBJ2-7	CASSPWEWGNAYEQYF	TGTGCCAGCAGTCCCTGGGAGTGGGGCAATGCGTACGAGCAGTACTTC
TRBV15	.	.	TRBJ1-3	CATSRDPPSSGNTIYF	TGTGCCACCAGCAGAGACCCCCCAAGCTCTGGAAACACCATATATTTT
TRBV4-3	once	TRBD1	TRBJ2-5	CASSQDGTGTGGGRRETQYF	TGCGCCAGCAGCCAAGATGGGACCGGGACAGGGGGCGGCCGGCGGGAGACCCAGTACTTC
TRBV4-3	few	TRBD2	TRBJ2-3	CASSQGIATSGVRQYF	TGCGCCAGCAGCCAAGGAATCGCCACTAGCGGGGTTAGGCAGTATTTT
TRBV6-1	.	TRBD1	TRBJ1-6	CASSDRTGSPLHF	TGTGCCAGCAGTGATCGGACAGGTTCACCCCTCCACTTT
TRBV4-2	.	.	TRBJ1-1	CASSPSDRLNTEAFF	TGTGCCAGCAGCCCCTCGGACAGATTGAACACTGAAGCTTTCTTT
TRBV19	.	TRBD1	TRBJ2-7	CASSESTGGYRWEQYF	TGTGCCAGTAGCGAGTCTACAGGGGGCTACCGATGGGAGCAGTACTTC
TRBV5-1	.	TRBD1	TRBJ1-2	CASNVQGDANYGYTF	TGCGCCAGCAACGTACAGGGGGACGCTAACTATGGCTACACCTTC
TRBV19	.	TRBD2	TRBJ2-7	CASSKAGGTYEQYF	TGTGCCAGTAGCAAAGCGGGGGGAACCTACGAGCAGTACTTC
TRBV28	.	.	TRBJ1-5	CASSPWPDRNNQPQHF	TGTGCCAGCAGTCCCTGGCCCGACAGAAACAATCAGCCCCAGCATTTT
TRBV7-8	.	.	TRBJ1-1	CASSLGGGGSNTEAFF	TGTGCCAGCAGCTTAGGAGGGGGGGGATCAAACACTGAAGCTTTCTTT
TRBV24-1	.	.	TRBJ1-1	CATSDSAGYQAEAFF	TGTGCCACCAGTGACTCCGCAGGATATCAGGCTGAAGCTTTCTTT
TRBV6-2/TRBV6-3	.	.	TRBJ1-5	CASSYNPPQAQHF	TGTGCCAGCAGTTACAACCCCCCCCAAGCCCAGCATTTT
TRBV10-3	.	.	TRBJ1-2	CAISDPPENYGYTF	TGTGCCATCAGTGACCCGCCGGAGAACTATGGCTACACCTTC
TRBV3-1/TRBV3-2	few	TRBD1	TRBJ2-1	CASSRDRGPYNEQFF	TGTGCCAGCAGTAGAGACAGGGGGCCTTACAATGAGCAGTTCTTC
TRBV9	.	.	TRBJ2-1	CASSVGPSGGGGEQFF	TGTGCCAGCAGCGTAGGTCCTAGCGGAGGGGGAGGTGAGCAGTTCTTC
TRBV23-1	.	.	TRBJ1-1	CASSQRTNREAFF	TGCGCCAGCAGTCAGCGGACAAACCGAGAAGCTTTCTTT
TRBV18	.	.	TRBJ2-7	CASSPGTRYEQYF	TGTGCCAGCTCACCCGGGACACGATACGAGCAGTACTTC
TRBV19	once	.	TRBJ1-2	CASSIGLLGYTF	TGTGCCAGTAGTATAGGGCTCCTTGGCTACACCTTC
TRBV6-1	few	TRBD2	TRBJ2-7	CASGGVEQYF	TGTGCCTCGGGGGGTGTCGAGCAGTACTTC
TRBV5-1	.	.	TRBJ2-7	CASSWITGDSYEQYF	TGCGCCAGCAGCTGGATTACGGGGGACTCCTACGAGCAGTACTTC
TRBV4-3	.	.	TRBJ1-3	CASSQDTGQNTIYF	TGCGCCAGCAGCCAAGATACAGGGCAGAACACCATATATTTT
TRBV4-3	once	.	TRBJ2-1	CASSQDPAAASEQFF	TGCGCCAGCAGCCAAGATCCCGCCGCAGCGAGTGAGCAGTTCTTC
TRBV19	.	.	TRBJ1-1	CASRTTKGGMNTEAFF	TGTGCCAGTAGGACAACGAAGGGCGGAATGAACACTGAAGCTTTCTTT
TRBV7-9	.	.	TRBJ2-7	CASSVGGYEQYF	TGTGCCAGCAGCGTGGGAGGCTACGAGCAGTACTTC
TRBV5-1	.	.	TRBJ1-6	CASSLDVGFNSPLHF	TGCGCCAGCAGCTTGGATGTGGGATTTAATTCACCCCTCCACTTT
TRBV13	.	TRBD1	TRBJ1-2	CASSSRQGAGYTF	TGTGCCAGCAGCTCCAGACAGGGGGCTGGCTACACCTTC
TRBV7-2	.	.	TRBJ2-7	CASSLLSTWEQYF	TGTGCCAGCAGCTTATTGTCTACCTGGGAGCAGTACTTC
TRBV6-4	.	TRBD1	TRBJ1-6	CASSQGTGESPLHF	TGTGCCAGCAGCCAAGGGACAGGGGAATCACCCCTCCACTTT
TRBV14	.	.	TRBJ1-5	CASSQAPHQPQHF	TGTGCCAGCAGCCAAGCCCCCCATCAGCCCCAGCATTTT
TRBV7-2	.	.	TRBJ1-5	CASSFKSSNQPQHF	TGTGCCAGCAGCTTCAAATCGAGCAATCAGCCCCAGCATTTT
TRBV12-3/TRBV12-4	.	TRBD1	TRBJ1-1	CASSPGGNTEAFF	TGTGCCAGCAGTCCAGGGGGGAACACTGAAGCTTTCTTT
TRBV19	once	.	TRBJ1-1	CASSLWSGGTEAFF	TGTGCCAGTAGTTTGTGGTCCGGGGGCACTGAAGCTTTCTTT
TRBV4-3	.	.	TRBJ2-7	CASYDRPTYEQYF	TGCGCCAGTTATGACAGGCCGACCTACGAGCAGTACTTC
TRBV5-8	.	.	TRBJ2-1	CASSLEQAHNEQFF	TGTGCCAGCAGCTTGGAGCAGGCCCACAATGAGCAGTTCTTC
TRBV9	.	.	TRBJ1-5	CASSQRGYSNQPQHF	TGTGCCAGCAGTCAAAGGGGTTACAGCAATCAGCCCCAGCATTTT
TRBV5-1	.	TRBD1	TRBJ1-6	CASSSGQGRASPLHF	TGCGCCAGCAGCTCGGGACAGGGGCGGGCTTCACCCCTCCACTTT
TRBV7-2	once	.	TRBJ2-7	CASRSGQAREQYF	TGTGCCAGCAGATCCGGGCAGGCGCGCGAGCAGTACTTC
TRBV5-1	.	.	TRBJ2-5	CASSYGTRGETQYF	TGCGCCAGCAGCTACGGGACTCGGGGGGAGACCCAGTACTTC
TRBV7-9	few	.	TRBJ1-5	CASSWTEGQPQHF	TGTGCCAGCAGTTGGACGGAGGGACAGCCCCAGCATTTT
TRBV19	.	.	TRBJ2-2	CASMFRAANTGELFF	TGTGCCAGTATGTTTCGGGCAGCGAACACCGGGGAGCTGTTTTTT
TRBV24-1	.	.	TRBJ2-5	CATSDSGQYQETQYF	TGTGCCACCAGTGATTCCGGACAGTATCAAGAGACCCAGTACTTC
TRBV14	.	.	TRBJ1-3	CAIRRSSGNTIYF	TGTGCTATACGTAGGAGCTCTGGAAACACCATATATTTT
TRBV5-5	.	.	TRBJ2-1	CASSLYNEQFF	TGTGCCAGCAGCTTATACAATGAGCAGTTCTTC
TRBV4-3	.	.	TRBJ2-7	CASSQVWDTSYEQYF	TGCGCCAGCAGCCAAGTTTGGGACACCTCCTACGAGCAGTACTTC
TRBV19	.	.	TRBJ2-5	CASSIGGSSGETQYF	TGTGCCAGTAGTATAGGTGGCTCCTCGGGGGAGACCCAGTACTTC
TRBV12-3/TRBV12-4	.	.	TRBJ1-2	CASSLGNGYTF	TGTGCCAGCAGTTTGGGTAATGGCTACACCTTC
TRBV28	.	.	TRBJ2-2	CASRRQSNTGELFF	TGTGCCAGCAGGCGGCAGTCGAACACCGGGGAGCTGTTTTTT
TRBV9	once	.	TRBJ1-4	CASSSGTGGEKLFF	TGTGCCAGCAGCTCCGGGACTGGAGGGGAAAAACTGTTTTTT
TRBV5-1	.	.	TRBJ1-1	CASSAQMNTEAFF	TGCGCCAGCAGCGCTCAGATGAACACTGAAGCTTTCTTT
TRBV4-2	.	TRBD1	TRBJ1-6	CASSPQGAVYNSPLHF	TGTGCCAGCAGCCCTCAGGGGGCGGTCTATAATTCACCCCTCCACTTT
TRBV6-2/TRBV6-3	.	.	TRBJ1-5	CASSYSRGGRSYSNQPQHF	TGTGCCAGCAGTTACTCCCGGGGAGGCAGATCTTATAGCAATCAGCCCCAGCATTTT
TRBV18	.	.	TRBJ2-1	CASSPDRYNEQFF	TGTGCCAGCTCACCTGACAGGTACAATGAGCAGTTCTTC